The present entry profiles one TCR beta chain with its context. No antigen is known for it. This CDR3 is 14 amino acids long. Germline V gene lookup returns CDR1 MNHEY and CDR2 SMNVEV (reference sequence). Trimming removed 3 bases from V and 2 bases from J; junction bases left unmatched: 1. Second-dose intervals of approximately 4 or approximately 12 weeks were pooled. Here immunoSEQ multiplex PCR was the method, and the copy in TCRdb shows in-frame clones only, minus some. The sample contains approximately 110,000 clones, 88% of which appear only once. The sample belongs to a study of T cell responses to AZD1222 COVID-19 vaccine. Broader study findings: Targets within unmutated variant regions were reportedly found for nearly half of spike-specific TCRs.

Here the sequenced sample was peripheral blood, taken 28 days after the second AZD1222 dose. V usage is TRBV27 and J usage is TRBJ2-1, with 7 bases aligning to TRBD1. The clonotype originates from an adult who received the AZD1222 COVID-19 vaccine. CDR3 DNA sequence: TGTGCCAGCAGTTTTCAGGGGGCCTACAATGAGCAGTTCTTC. Translated: CASSFQGAYNEQFF.